What follows are 20 T cell receptor beta chains derived from one specimen sequenced in a study of OX40 agonist ivuxolimab in advanced cancers. TCRdb keeps only in-frame clones here, not all; method: immunoSEQ multiplex PCR. Of under 50,000 clones listed, about three quarters are singletons. The source was CD4+ or CD8+ T cells sorted from blood, collected in a trial of the OX40 agonist ivuxolimab. The receptor source for this set is an adult with an advanced solid tumor such as melanoma, head and neck, liver or kidney cancer.

Only one count was recorded for this clone. The V call is TRBV5-1, the J call TRBJ2-1; D uncertain. The CDR3 consists of 13 residues. Looked up from germline, CDR1 is SGHRS and CDR2 is YFSETQ. Trimming took off 3 bases at V and 4 bases at J, with 8 bases between the two ends. CDR3 in DNA: TGCGCCAGCAGCTCAGACCGATACAATGAGCAGTTCTTC. Residues: CASSSDRYNEQFF.

The rearrangement uses TRBV7-2 and TRBJ2-5; D might be TRBD2 (6 bases). TRBJ2-7 explains the end of the DNA better; the J call may be wrong. Germline lookup yields CDR1 SGHTA and CDR2 FQGNSA. The CDR3 runs to 13 residues. The CDR3 sequence: CASSPARLGEQYF. CDR3 coding DNA: TGTGCCAGCAGCCCTGCCCGACTAGGCGAGCAGTACTTC.

The chain couples TRBV7-9 to TRBJ1-2; 9 bases are shared with TRBD1. Germline CDR1 is SEHNR and CDR2 is FQNEAQ (reference sequence). V was pared by 3 bases and J by 6 bases, with 8 bases of the junction left unmatched. The CDR3 loop spans 15 amino acids. CDR3 DNA: TGTGCCAGCAGCTTGCTTTCCGGGACAGGGAATGGCTACACCTTC. Its protein product is CASSLLSGTGNGYTF. The full variable domain, completed using reference TRBV7-9 and TRBJ1-2, is DTGVSQNPRHKITKRGQNVTFRCDPISEHNRLYWYRQTLGQGPEFLTYFQNEAQLEKSRLLSDRFSAERPKGSFSTLEIQRTEQGDSAMYLCASSLLSGTGNGYTFGSGTRLTVV.

This chain uses TRBV7-8 with TRBJ2-5, with TRBD2 matching over 10 bases. Germline trimming cut 1 base from V and 4 bases from J; bases unmatched to any gene: 18. The CDR3 contains 20 residues. The germline gives CDR1 SGHVS, CDR2 FQNEAQ. In DNA form, the CDR3 reads TGTGCCAGCAGCTTAGTCTATAGCGGGAGGCCGTCTATAAAAGGAGAGACCCAGTACTTC. Translation gives CASSLVYSGRPSIKGETQYF.

The gene calls are TRBV27 and TRBJ2-1; D may be TRBD2 (6 bases). This CDR3 spans 13 amino acids. Germline V CDR1 and CDR2: MNHEY, SMNVEV (reference sequence). Trimming left V 8 bases short and J 7 bases short, with 15 bases between. CDR3 sequence: CASGPVAVNEQFF. DNA for the CDR3: TGTGCCAGCGGGCCGGTAGCGGTTAATGAGCAGTTCTTC.

The chain recombines TRBV11-3 with TRBJ2-2; TRBD2 agrees at 7 bases. The CDR3 runs to 16 residues. Germline CDR1 and CDR2: SGHNT and YENEEA. V dropped 7 bases and J dropped 0; count of bases not matched to a gene: 8. In DNA form, the CDR3 reads TGTGCCAGCACCTCTCTGGGGGGGACGAACACCGGGGAGCTGTTTTTT. It codes for CASTSLGGTNTGELFF. Full variable domain (remainder filled in from reference TRBV11-3 and TRBJ2-2): EAGVVQSPRYKIIEKKQPVAFWCNPISGHNTLYWYLQNLGQGPELLIRYENEEAVDDSQLPKDRFSAERLKGVDSTLKIQPAELGDSAVYLCASTSLGGTNTGELFFGEGSRLTVL.

This chain uses TRBV7-6 with TRBJ1-1, with D unresolved. Germline V gene lookup returns CDR1 SGHVS and CDR2 FNYEAQ. The length of the CDR3 is 11 residues. Trimming pared 1 base from V and 7 bases from J, leaving 4 bases between. The CDR3 DNA is TGTGCCAGCAGCTTAGGGGGTGAAGCTTTCTTT. Its protein product is CASSLGGEAFF. Complete variable domain (other parts from reference TRBV7-6 and TRBJ1-1): GAGVSQSPRYKVTKRGQDVALRCDPISGHVSLYWYRQALGQGPEFLTYFNYEAQQDKSGLPNDRFSAERPEGSISTLTIQRTEQRDSAMYRCASSLGGEAFFGQGTRLTVV.

This chain links TRBV9 with TRBJ1-2, with D uncertain. Trimming left V 3 bases short and J 4 bases short, with 13 bases between. CDR1 is SGDLS and CDR2 is YYNGEE in the germline V gene. The CDR3 contains 14 residues. DNA of the CDR3: TGTGCCAGCAGCGAGACCCGGAGTGGCTATGGCTACACCTTC. It codes for CASSETRSGYGYTF.

This chain links TRBV14 with TRBJ2-2; 11 nucleotides agree with TRBD2. The CDR3 loop spans 17 amino acids. Germline loops: CDR1 SGHDN, CDR2 FVKESK. V trimming: 3 bases; J trimming: 8 bases; junction bases outside the gene matches: 11. Here the CDR3 DNA reads TGTGCCAGCAGCCAGGGGATCCTAGCGGGAGGTTCGGGGGAGCTGTTTTTT. Protein sequence: CASSQGILAGGSGELFF.

The chain is built from TRBV6-1 and TRBJ2-5; 9 bases fit TRBD1. Germline loops: CDR1 MNHNS, CDR2 SASEGT. CDR3 length equals 15 residues. The ends lost 3 bases at V and 4 bases at J; junction bases unmatched: 6. The CDR3, as DNA: TGTGCCAGCAGTGACTACAGGGGGCTTGGAGAGACCCAGTACTTC. This codes for CASSDYRGLGETQYF.

This clone was recorded once. This chain joins TRBV7-2 and TRBJ2-3; D perhaps matches TRBD2 (5 bases). From germline, CDR1 is SGHTA and CDR2 FQGNSA. Trimming removed 2 bases at V and 4 bases at J, with 10 bases between. The CDR3 covers 14 residues. The CDR3 loop is CASSLQGSSDTQYF. For the CDR3, the DNA is TGTGCCAGCAGCTTACAAGGGAGTTCAGATACGCAGTATTTT.

The count of this clone is one. The V call is TRBV6-1, the J call TRBJ1-1, with D possibly TRBD1 on 5 matching bases. V lost 1 base, J lost 4 bases, and 13 bases lay in between. The CDR3 consists of 15 residues. Looked up from germline, CDR1 is MNHNS and CDR2 is SASEGT. The CDR3 region has the DNA TGTGCCAGCAGTGAAGGATCTGGGGGGGGCACTGAAGCTTTCTTT. Translating gives CASSEGSGGGTEAFF.

As DNA, the CDR3 is TGCGCCAGCAGCTTGGTTGCCGCAGGGGGTCCTTACGAGCAGTACTTC. Its protein is CASSLVAAGGPYEQYF. The V gene is TRBV5-1, the J gene TRBJ2-7; TRBD1 matches at 7 bases. V lost 0 bases and J lost 4; bases outside the gene matches: 10. CDR3 length equals 16 residues. Germline V gives CDR1 SGHRS, CDR2 YFSETQ.

The V and J genes are TRBV27 and TRBJ2-4; D not resolved. V was shortened by 6 bases and J by 5 bases, with 14 bases between the two germline ends. Germline lookup yields CDR1 MNHEY and CDR2 SMNVEV (reference sequence). The CDR3 has 14 residues. This CDR3 is CASRFIAAQNIQYF. CDR3 DNA sequence: TGTGCCAGCAGATTTATAGCAGCGCAAAACATTCAGTACTTC.

This clone turned up a few times. The V call is TRBV7-2, the J call TRBJ1-2; D remains unclear. The germline V and J ends were trimmed by 0 bases and 0 bases, with 8 bases remaining between them. The germline V gene has CDR1 SGHTA and CDR2 FQGNSA. The CDR3 contains 15 residues. The CDR3 here is CASSLATESNYGYTF. The CDR3, as DNA: TGTGCCAGCAGCTTAGCAACAGAATCTAACTATGGCTACACCTTC.

This chain connects TRBV6-6 to TRBJ2-1, with TRBD2 identical over 12 bases. CDR1 MNHNY and CDR2 SVGAGI come from the germline V gene (reference sequence). With V trimmed by 10 bases and J by 4 bases, 11 bases remained unmatched. The CDR3 is 16 residues long. CDR3 in amino acids: CAIGGPSGRVYNEQFF. The CDR3 nucleotides read TGTGCCATCGGGGGCCCTAGCGGGAGGGTTTACAATGAGCAGTTCTTC.

The V and J genes are TRBV5-5 and TRBJ2-5; tentative D call: TRBD2 (6 bases). CDR1 is SGHKS and CDR2 is YYEKEE in the germline V gene (reference sequence). CDR3 length: 14 amino acids. V gave up 4 bases and J gave up 4 bases, with 14 bases separating them. The CDR3 DNA sequence: TGTGCCAGCAGCGCACCGGGGGTAGGAGAGACCCAGTACTTC. Protein sequence: CASSAPGVGETQYF.

The chain recombines TRBV6-5 with TRBJ2-1; TRBD2 might be the D (5 bases). The CDR3 contains 15 residues. Germline lookup yields CDR1 MNHEY and CDR2 SVGAGI. Trimming shortened V by 5 bases and J by 4 bases, and 15 bases separated the two germline ends. The CDR3 sequence is CASSLTEAAYNEQFF. For the CDR3, the DNA is TGTGCCAGCAGTCTGACGGAGGCGGCGTACAATGAGCAGTTCTTC.

This clone was seen a handful of times. The V gene is TRBV12-5, the J gene TRBJ1-3; TRBD1 is a possible D gene (5 bases). Germline CDR1 is LGHNT and CDR2 is FRNRAP. Trimming shortened V by 5 bases and J by 1 base, and 6 bases separated the two germline ends. CDR3 length: 13 amino acids. The CDR3 nucleotides are TGTGCTAGTGGTGGGGGATCTGGAAACACCATATATTTT. Its protein is CASGGGSGNTIYF.

This rearrangement joins TRBV5-1 to TRBJ2-3; 11 bases map to TRBD1. The germline V gene encodes CDR1 SGHRS and CDR2 YFSETQ. V lost 4 bases, J lost 2 bases, and 9 bases stayed unmatched. The CDR3 runs 17 residues. The CDR3 spells CASSRSPGQGDTDTQYF. In DNA, the CDR3 is TGCGCCAGCAGCCGAAGCCCGGGACAGGGGGACACAGATACGCAGTATTTT.